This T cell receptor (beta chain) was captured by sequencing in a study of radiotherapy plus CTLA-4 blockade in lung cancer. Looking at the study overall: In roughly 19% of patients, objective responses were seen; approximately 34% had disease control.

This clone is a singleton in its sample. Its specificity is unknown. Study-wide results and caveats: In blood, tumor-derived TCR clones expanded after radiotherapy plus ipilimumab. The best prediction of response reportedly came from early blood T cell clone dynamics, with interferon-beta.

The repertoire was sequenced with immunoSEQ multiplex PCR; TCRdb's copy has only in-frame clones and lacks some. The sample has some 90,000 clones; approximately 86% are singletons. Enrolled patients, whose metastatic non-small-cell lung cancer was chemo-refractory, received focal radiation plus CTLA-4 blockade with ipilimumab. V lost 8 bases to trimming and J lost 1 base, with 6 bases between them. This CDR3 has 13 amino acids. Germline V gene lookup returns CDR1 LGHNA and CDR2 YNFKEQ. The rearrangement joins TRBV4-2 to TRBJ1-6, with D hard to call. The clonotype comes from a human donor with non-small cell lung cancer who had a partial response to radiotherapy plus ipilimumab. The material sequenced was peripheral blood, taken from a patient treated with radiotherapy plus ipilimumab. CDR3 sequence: CASVYSYNSPLHF. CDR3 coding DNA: TGTGCCAGCGTATATTCCTATAATTCACCCCTCCACTTT.